The 14 T cell receptor beta chains below were found in one sample sequenced in a study of lymphopenia after photon versus proton radiotherapy. Profiled with immunoSEQ multiplex PCR; TCRdb holds only in-frame clones, not every one. The sample carries around 160,000 clones, more than 85% recorded once. The source material was peripheral blood, sampled from a patient treated with photon-based radiotherapy. These receptor sequences come from a man aged 45-65 years with gastric cancer.

The J gene is TRBJ2-3, the V gene TRBV4-1; weak D call: TRBD2 (6 bases). The CDR3 consists of 17 residues. CDR1 and CDR2 (germline): MGHRA, YSYEKL. Trimming removed 0 bases at V and 1 base at J, with 14 bases between. CDR3 DNA sequence: TGCGCCAGCAGCCAAGATTTGGGGGGTACCCGCACAGATACGCAGTATTTT. This codes for CASSQDLGGTRTDTQYF.

This chain uses TRBV6-5 with TRBJ2-2; D is tentatively TRBD1 or TRBD2 (6 bases each). The germline V gene encodes CDR1 MNHEY and CDR2 SVGAGI. The CDR3 sequence is 15 residues long. Trimming cost V 0 bases and J 5 bases, with 10 bases left between them. DNA of the CDR3: TGTGCCAGCAGTTACTCGAGGAGGGGGACCGGGGAGCTGTTTTTT. Translated: CASSYSRRGTGELFF.

J is TRBJ2-1 and V is TRBV6-5; D is perhaps TRBD2 (6 bases). Germline CDR1 is MNHEY and CDR2 is SVGAGI. V lost 6 bases and J lost 3, with 6 bases in between. The length of the CDR3 is 12 residues. The CDR3 nucleotides read TGTGCCAGCAGGACTAGCTACAATGAGCAGTTCTTC. Its protein product is CASRTSYNEQFF.

This rearrangement joins TRBV29-1 to TRBJ1-1; a weak D match, TRBD1 (5 bases). The CDR3 runs to 14 residues. Per the germline V gene, CDR1 is SQVTM and CDR2 is ANQGSEA. Trimming took 5 bases from V and 1 from J, leaving 14 bases between them. CDR3 sequence reads: CSVLGGSQNTEAFF. CDR3 DNA sequence: TGCAGCGTTTTGGGGGGTAGCCAGAACACTGAAGCTTTCTTT. The full variable domain, completed using reference TRBV29-1 and TRBJ1-1, is SAVISQKPSRDICQRGTSLTIQCQVDSQVTMMFWYRQQPGQSLTLIATANQGSEATYESGFVIDKFPISRPNLTFSTLTVSNMSPEDSSIYLCSVLGGSQNTEAFFGQGTRLTVV.

The chain is built from TRBV7-2 and TRBJ1-3, with 9 bases identical to TRBD1. Germline V gene lookup returns CDR1 SGHTA and CDR2 FQGNSA. CDR3 length equals 16 residues. V was pared by 5 bases and J by 2 bases, with 7 bases of the junction left unmatched. CDR3: CASSPWGQGPGNTIYF. For the CDR3, the DNA is TGTGCCAGCAGCCCCTGGGGACAGGGCCCTGGAAACACCATATATTTT.

The V call is TRBV21-1, the J call TRBJ2-5; TRBD2, the table's D call, lacks a check against the DNA. TRBV21-1 is a known pseudogene. The CDR3 extends over 22 amino acids. The DNA of the CDR3 is TGTGCCAGCAGCGTCCGAGGGGAGCCTAGCGGGAGGTCCTCGGGGACTGGAGAGACCCAGTACTTC. Its translation is CASSVRGEPSGRSSGTGETQYF.

This rearrangement joins TRBV15 to TRBJ2-7, with D possibly matching TRBD1 (6 bases). This CDR3 is 15 amino acids long. Germline lookup yields CDR1 LNHNV and CDR2 YYDKDF (reference sequence). V dropped 1 base and J dropped 5 bases, with 15 bases sitting between them. Here the CDR3 reads CATSRGDTTGNEQYF. CDR3 in DNA: TGTGCCACCAGCAGAGGGGATACAACAGGGAACGAGCAGTACTTC.

This chain joins TRBV5-6 and TRBJ2-2; TRBD1 is a possible D gene (7 bases). Trimming took 4 bases from V and 3 from J, leaving 13 bases between them. The CDR3 length is 15 residues. Germline CDR1 reads SGHDT; CDR2 reads YYEEEE. The CDR3 is CASSRRDRDTGELFF. The DNA for the CDR3 is TGTGCCAGCAGCCGGCGGGACAGAGACACCGGGGAGCTGTTTTTT.

Remarks on this clone: This same CDR3 is encoded by further DNA sequences in the sample. This chain connects TRBV9 to TRBJ2-3; 9 bases are a match to TRBD2. The V gene's germline CDR1 is SGDLS and CDR2 YYNGEE. The CDR3 sequence is 15 residues long. V gave up 0 bases and J gave up 3 bases; unmatched junction bases: 2. CDR3 loop: CASSVGAGGTDTQYF. CDR3 sequence (DNA): TGTGCCAGCAGCGTAGGAGCGGGAGGAACAGATACGCAGTATTTT.

This rearrangement joins TRBV30 to TRBJ2-7; D gene uncertain. The V end lost 0 bases, the J end lost 2 bases, and 11 bases lay between the germline ends. This CDR3 region has 14 residues. Germline V CDR1 and CDR2: GTSNPN, SVGIG (reference sequence). CDR3 nucleotide sequence: TGTGCCTGGAGTGTAGCCGACAAGCCCTACGAGCAGTACTTC. This gives the protein CAWSVADKPYEQYF.

The J gene is TRBJ2-1, the V gene TRBV7-9, with 7 bases matching TRBD2. Germline values: CDR1 SEHNR, CDR2 FQNEAQ (reference sequence). V lost 0 bases, J lost 2 bases, and 4 bases stayed unmatched. The CDR3 is made up of 16 amino acids. The CDR3 nucleotides read TGTGCCAGCAGCTTAGCGTTGGCGGGAGCCTACAATGAGCAGTTCTTC. Protein product: CASSLALAGAYNEQFF. Full variable domain (outside the CDR3, taken from reference TRBV7-9 and TRBJ2-1): DTGVSQNPRHKITKRGQNVTFRCDPISEHNRLYWYRQTLGQGPEFLTYFQNEAQLEKSRLLSDRFSAERPKGSFSTLEIQRTEQGDSAMYLCASSLALAGAYNEQFFGPGTRLTVL.

The chain joins TRBV11-2 to TRBJ2-7; TRBD1 agrees at 9 bases. The CDR3 runs to 16 residues. CDR1 and CDR2 (germline): SGHAT, FQNNGV. The V segment lost 4 bases and the J segment 5 bases; nucleotides outside the gene matches: 12. CDR3 loop: CASSSPTGGEVHEQYF. In nucleotides, the CDR3 is TGTGCCAGCAGCTCCCCGACAGGGGGAGAGGTCCACGAGCAGTACTTC.

In its sample, this clone was seen many times. This chain connects TRBV6-6 to TRBJ2-2; D ambiguous. V was trimmed by 8 bases and J by 1 base, leaving 2 bases between them. CDR1 is MNHNY, CDR2 SVGAGI, per germline (reference sequence). The CDR3 sequence is 11 residues long. The CDR3 is CASQNTGELFF. CDR3 in DNA: TGTGCCAGCCAGAACACCGGGGAGCTGTTTTTT.

The rearrangement links TRBV28 to TRBJ2-7; 9 bases match TRBD1. Trimming removed 3 bases from V and 9 bases from J; junction bases left unmatched: 12. Germline V gives CDR1 MDHEN, CDR2 SYDVKM. This CDR3 is 15 amino acids long. The CDR3 sequence is CASSLEPGQGRAQYF. The CDR3 DNA reads as TGTGCCAGCAGTTTGGAACCGGGACAGGGTCGGGCGCAGTACTTC.